The 9 T cell receptor beta chains below were found in one sample sequenced in a study of T cells in Graves' hyperthyroidism and ophthalmopathy (dated by TCRdb to between 2018 and 2020). The library was obtained by multiplex PCR. Sequenced on an Illumina HiSeq 2000. Amplification of TCR beta CDR3 regions was carried out from RNA transcripts. The first round of RT-PCR for the TCR CDR3 was performed with the HTBI primer set and the Qiagen OneStep RT-PCR kit. Through fastp at Q25 and MiXCR, TCRdb rebuilt clones from the public reads, retaining in-frame beta chains. Rows with a matching CDR3 protein are joined into one entry that keeps the most common DNA and genes. For this sample the table gives 530,000 or so distinct CDR3 sequences, of which approximately 25% were detected only once. The top ten clonotypes cover around 11% of the sample. Sequenced: blood. All receptors derive from a woman in her twenties or thirties with Graves' ophthalmopathy.

This clonotype was counted ten times or more. This chain links TRBV6-5 with TRBJ1-2; D not resolved. The V gene's germline CDR1 is MNHEY and CDR2 SVGAGI. V lost 0 bases to trimming and J lost 0 bases, with 8 bases between them. There are 15 residues in the CDR3. The CDR3 sequence is CASSYSGVANYGYTF. The CDR3 region has the DNA TGTGCCAGCAGTTACTCCGGGGTAGCTAACTATGGCTACACCTTC.

The sample holds many counts of this clonotype. The chain has TRBV3-1 and TRBJ1-1; TRBD1 is a possible D gene (5 bases). This CDR3 contains 12 residues. Germline CDR1 and CDR2: LGHDT and YNNKEL (reference sequence). V lost 0 bases, J lost 8 bases, and 7 bases lay in between. This CDR3 reads CASSQDRGEAFF. The CDR3 DNA reads as TGTGCCAGCAGCCAAGATAGGGGAGAAGCTTTCTTT.

This sequence joins TRBV6-1 and TRBJ1-1; D is perhaps TRBD1 (5 bases). Deletions cut 3 bases from V and 1 base from J, with 12 bases between. This CDR3 has 15 residues. The germline V gene has CDR1 MNHNS and CDR2 SASEGT. The CDR3 DNA follows: TGTGCCAGCAGTGACCTAGGGGTAGGGAACACTGAAGCTTTCTTT. This codes for CASSDLGVGNTEAFF.

This clonotype was observed a few times. The rearrangement joins TRBV30 to TRBJ1-1; 11 bases are shared with TRBD1. The CDR3 extends over 13 amino acids. Trimming at V came to 8 bases and at J to 7 bases, leaving 9 bases not matched to a gene. Germline V CDR1 and CDR2: GTSNPN, SVGIG (reference sequence). CDR3 in amino acids: CAGWTGGDGEAFF. In DNA form, the CDR3 reads TGTGCCGGTTGGACAGGGGGCGACGGTGAAGCTTTCTTT.

J is TRBJ2-7 and V is TRBV11-1; possible D gene TRBD1, 5 bases. This CDR3 contains 14 residues. V was pared by 5 bases and J by 7 bases, with 18 bases between. The germline V gene has CDR1 SGHAT and CDR2 FQDESV (reference sequence). In nucleotides, the CDR3 is TGTGCCAGCAGCCGGACAACAACCTACGCAGAGCAGTACTTC. Amino acid sequence: CASSRTTTYAEQYF.

This clonotype was picked up many times. This chain uses TRBV5-1 with TRBJ2-7; 7 nucleotides line up with TRBD1. The trim removed 4 bases at V and 3 bases at J, leaving 4 bases unmatched. Germline V CDR1 and CDR2: SGHRS, YFSETQ. CDR3 size: 13 residues. CDR3 loop: CASSADRIYEQYF. For the CDR3, the DNA is TGCGCCAGCAGCGCGGACAGGATCTACGAGCAGTACTTC.

This clonotype was counted a few times. The V gene is TRBV6-5, the J gene TRBJ2-7, with a possible D match to TRBD1 (6 bases). Germline V gene lookup returns CDR1 MNHEY and CDR2 SVGAGI. The V end lost 2 bases, the J end lost 0 bases, and 14 bases lay between the germline ends. CDR3 length: 16 residues. CDR3 sequence: CASSYTTLQGSYEQYF. In nucleotides, the CDR3 is TGTGCCAGCAGTTACACCACCTTACAGGGCTCCTACGAGCAGTACTTC.

There are many counts of this clonotype. CDR3 bases: TGTGCCAGCAGTCTCACCAGGGTTTCGGTTGGCTACACCTTC. The encoded protein is CASSLTRVSVGYTF. This rearrangement joins TRBV6-1 to TRBJ1-2, with D possibly matching TRBD1 (5 bases). Germline V gene data show CDR1 as MNHNS and CDR2 as SASEGT. This CDR3 is built from 14 residues. Deletions cut 5 bases from V and 7 bases from J, with 17 bases between.

The genes are TRBV5-1 and TRBJ2-7; D gene ambiguous. V was shortened by 7 bases and J by 3 bases, with 14 bases between the two germline ends. The CDR3 extends over 13 amino acids. The germline CDR1 and CDR2 sequences are SGHRS and YFSETQ. The DNA of the CDR3 is TGCGCCAGCCAGTGGGATGGGAACTACGAGCAGTACTTC. This translates into CASQWDGNYEQYF.